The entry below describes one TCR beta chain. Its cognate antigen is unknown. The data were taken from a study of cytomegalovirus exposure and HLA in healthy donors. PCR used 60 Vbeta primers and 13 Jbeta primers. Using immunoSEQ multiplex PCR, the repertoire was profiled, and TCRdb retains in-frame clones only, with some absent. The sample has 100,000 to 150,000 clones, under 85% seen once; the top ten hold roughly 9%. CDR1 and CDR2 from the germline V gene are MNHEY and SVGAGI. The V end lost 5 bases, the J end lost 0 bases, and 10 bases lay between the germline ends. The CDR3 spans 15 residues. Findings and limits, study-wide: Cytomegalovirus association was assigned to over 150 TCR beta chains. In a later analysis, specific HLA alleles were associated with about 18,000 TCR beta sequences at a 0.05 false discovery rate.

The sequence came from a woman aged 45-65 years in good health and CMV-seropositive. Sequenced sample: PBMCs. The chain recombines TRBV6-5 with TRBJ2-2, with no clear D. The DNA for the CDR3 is TGTGCCAGCAGTCGAGGTCTCGCGAACACCGGGGAGCTGTTTTTT. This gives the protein CASSRGLANTGELFF.